The rows below give T cell receptor beta chains drawn from one sample of a study of blood T cell repertoires in COVID-19. Sequencing used immunoSEQ multiplex PCR; TCRdb keeps in-frame clones, though not all of them. This sample has around 140,000 clones, with 76% found just once. Sequencing was done on a sample of peripheral blood. Receptors were obtained from a woman of 80 years or more with active or convalescent COVID-19. CDR3s include the opening cysteine and the closing phenylalanine or tryptophan. Only part of the rows carry a size: once, few, many, or a class if the clone is expanded.

j_gene,v_gene,abundance,CDR3aa
TRBJ1-2,TRBV19,.,CASRAWGLTYGYTF
TRBJ1-6,TRBV5-6,.,CASSLATANSPLHF
TRBJ1-5,TRBV15,.,CATSIRTGDQPQHF
TRBJ2-7,TRBV7-9,.,CASSLTRGPFVLGHEQYF
TRBJ2-2,TRBV3-1/TRBV3-2,.,CASSQVGLAGPTGELFF
TRBJ1-4,TRBV19,.,CASSMPGQGGLGEKLFF
TRBJ1-4,TRBV3-1/TRBV3-2,.,CASSQAGPGNNEKLFF
TRBJ2-4,TRBV30,.,CAWSVPNRPFQYF
TRBJ2-5,TRBV3-1/TRBV3-2,once,CASSLAGWRETQYF
TRBJ2-2,TRBV7-3,many,CASSLSSGTGELFF
TRBJ2-7,TRBV7-9,.,CASSFGNEQYF
TRBJ2-3,TRBV28,few,CASSLGHRGDTQYF
TRBJ2-5,TRBV7-9,.,CASSLASVKETQYF
TRBJ2-3,TRBV5-1,.,CASSRVLTGGTADTQYF
TRBJ2-7,TRBV3-1/TRBV3-2,large,CASSQDRGLLPSYEQYF
TRBJ2-7,TRBV19,.,CASRDRGTSYEQYF
TRBJ2-5,TRBV3-1/TRBV3-2,few,CASSDFWGGETQYF
TRBJ1-4,TRBV15,once,CATSNKGATNEKLFF
TRBJ1-1,TRBV7-3,.,CASSLTFAGRDTEAFF
TRBJ2-7,TRBV5-1,.,CASSYNGQGAREQYF
TRBJ2-7,TRBV30,.,CAWSVFQNPYEQYF
TRBJ1-6,TRBV4-3,.,CASSQDLWDRGSSHNSPLHF
TRBJ2-7,TRBV21-1,many,CASTSLQGSSYEQYF
TRBJ1-2,TRBV3-1/TRBV3-2,many,CASSQGQVAAF
TRBJ2-2,TRBV7-2,.,CASSPRGGGASTGELFF
TRBJ1-1,TRBV4-2,.,CASSQEVQGVNTEAFF
TRBJ2-2,TRBV9,.,CASSQRTGTGELFF
TRBJ1-1,TRBV5-1,.,CASSSQGAGTEAFF
TRBJ1-2,TRBV19,.,CASSRRGLYYGYTF
TRBJ2-1,TRBV2,.,CASSEGAGAGYEQFF